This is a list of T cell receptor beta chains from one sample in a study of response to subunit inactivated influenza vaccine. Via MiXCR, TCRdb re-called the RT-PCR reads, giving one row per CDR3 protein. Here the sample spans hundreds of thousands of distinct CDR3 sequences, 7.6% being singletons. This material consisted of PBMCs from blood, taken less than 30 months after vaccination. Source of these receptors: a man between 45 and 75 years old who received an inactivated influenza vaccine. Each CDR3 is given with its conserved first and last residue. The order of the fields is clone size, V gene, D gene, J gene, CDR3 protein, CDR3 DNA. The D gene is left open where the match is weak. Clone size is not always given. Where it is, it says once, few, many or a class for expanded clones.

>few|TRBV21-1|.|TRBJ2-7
CASSKTDPGQGYEQYF
TGTGCCAGCAGCAAAACAGACCCGGGACAGGGCTACGAGCAGTACTTC
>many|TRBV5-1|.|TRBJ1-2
CASSLLDPVDRNYGYTF
TGCGCCAGCAGCTTGTTGGATCCGGTGGACAGAAACTATGGCTACACCTTC
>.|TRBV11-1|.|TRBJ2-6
CASSIQDTGANVLTF
TGTGCCAGCAGCATACAGGATACTGGGGCCAACGTCCTGACTTTC
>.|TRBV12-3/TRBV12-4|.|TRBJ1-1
CASSLTGFREAFF
TGTGCCAGCAGCCTAACAGGGTTTCGTGAAGCTTTCTTT
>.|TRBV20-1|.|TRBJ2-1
CSARGSDASSYNEQFF
TGCAGTGCTAGAGGTTCGGACGCGAGCTCCTACAATGAGCAGTTCTTC
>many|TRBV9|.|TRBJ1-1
CASSVGFLGTEAFF
TGTGCCAGCAGCGTAGGGTTCCTGGGGACTGAAGCTTTCTTT
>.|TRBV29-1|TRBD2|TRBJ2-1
CSVEGYGRIGEQFF
TGCAGCGTTGAAGGCTACGGGAGGATTGGGGAGCAGTTCTTC
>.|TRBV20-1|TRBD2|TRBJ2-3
CSAIRTSGPPDTQYF
TGCAGTGCCATTCGGACTAGCGGGCCGCCAGATACGCAGTATTTT
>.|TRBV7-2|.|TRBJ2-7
CASSFDTSYEQYF
TGTGCCAGCAGCTTTGACACTTCCTACGAGCAGTACTTC
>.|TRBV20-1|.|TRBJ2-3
CSARDVASTDTQYF
TGCAGTGCTAGAGATGTGGCTAGCACAGATACGCAGTATTTT
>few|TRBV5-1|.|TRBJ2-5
CASSRSPAVGETQYF
TGCGCCAGCAGCCGAAGTCCCGCAGTCGGGGAGACCCAGTACTTC
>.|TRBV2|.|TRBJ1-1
CASKGHPNGNTEAFF
TGTGCCAGCAAGGGACACCCTAACGGGAACACTGAAGCTTTCTTT
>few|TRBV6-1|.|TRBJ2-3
CASAGSYSTDTQYF
TGTGCCAGCGCGGGTTCCTACTCCACAGATACGCAGTATTTT
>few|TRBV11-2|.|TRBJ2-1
CASSPEGQDEQFF
TGTGCCAGCAGCCCGGAGGGCCAAGATGAGCAGTTCTTC
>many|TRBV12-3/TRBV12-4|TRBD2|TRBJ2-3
CASTPGGHGTDTQYF
TGTGCCAGCACGCCGGGGGGGCACGGCACAGATACGCAGTATTTT
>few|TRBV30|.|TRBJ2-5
CAWEEEETQYF
TGTGCCTGGGAGGAGGAGGAGACCCAGTACTTC
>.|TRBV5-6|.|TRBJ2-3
CASSLRLLSTDTQYF
TGTGCCAGCAGCTTGCGACTCCTCAGCACAGATACGCAGTATTTT
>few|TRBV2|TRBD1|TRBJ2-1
CASREPGQGNREQFF
TGTGCCAGCAGGGAGCCGGGACAGGGAAACCGTGAGCAGTTCTTC
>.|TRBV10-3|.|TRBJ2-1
CATGQNPSSYNEQFF
TGTGCCACCGGACAGAATCCAAGCTCCTACAATGAGCAGTTCTTC
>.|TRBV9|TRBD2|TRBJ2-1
CASSVATRLAHNEQFF
TGTGCCAGCAGCGTAGCTACTAGACTAGCCCACAATGAGCAGTTCTTC
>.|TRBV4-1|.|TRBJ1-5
CASSQDTLSRPQHF
TGCGCCAGCAGCCAAGATACCCTCTCCAGGCCCCAGCATTTT
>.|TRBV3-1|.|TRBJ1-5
CASSQSLGGHQPQHF
TGTGCCAGCAGCCAGTCCCTGGGGGGCCATCAGCCCCAGCATTTT
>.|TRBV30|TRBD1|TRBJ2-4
CASLGQGKNIQYF
TGTGCCTCCTTAGGACAGGGCAAAAACATTCAGTACTTC
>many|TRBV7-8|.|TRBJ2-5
CASSLEQQETQYF
TGTGCCAGCAGCTTGGAACAGCAAGAGACCCAGTACTTC
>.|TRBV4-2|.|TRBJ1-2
CASSQLPTFPGYTF
TGTGCCAGCAGCCAACTACCCACCTTCCCTGGCTACACCTTC
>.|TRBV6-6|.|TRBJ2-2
CAGGNANTGELFF
TGTGCCGGGGGAAACGCGAACACCGGGGAGCTGTTTTTT
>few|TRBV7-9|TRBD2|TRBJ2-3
CASSLVASGGTTEYF
TGTGCCAGCAGCTTAGTGGCTAGCGGGGGGACTACGGAGTATTTT
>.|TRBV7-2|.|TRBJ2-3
CASSWDPDTSTDTQYF
TGTGCCAGCAGCTGGGACCCAGACACGTCCACAGATACGCAGTATTTT
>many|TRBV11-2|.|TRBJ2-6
CASSLGRSGANVLTF
TGTGCCAGCAGCTTAGGACGGTCCGGGGCCAACGTCCTGACTTTC